What follows are 27 T cell receptor beta chains derived from one specimen sequenced in a study of CD8+ T cells in alopecia areata. RNA extraction was followed by reverse transcription into cDNA, which acted as the sequencing template. Sequencing was performed with immunoSEQ multiplex PCR; in TCRdb, only in-frame clones are kept and a portion is missing. The sample holds about 100,000 clones, 55% to 75% seen once. Sequenced material: CD8+ T cells sorted from blood. These receptors originate from a human donor in good health.

The rearrangement uses TRBV9 and TRBJ2-1, with D possibly being TRBD2 (6 bases). The germline CDR1 and CDR2 sequences are SGDLS and YYNGEE. CDR3 length: 15 residues. V lost 0 bases and J lost 5, with 12 bases in between. CDR3 amino acids: CASSVEGTSDNEQFF. CDR3 coding DNA: TGTGCCAGCAGCGTAGAAGGGACTTCAGACAATGAGCAGTTCTTC.

The chain couples TRBV6-6 to TRBJ2-5, with unresolved D. Looked up from germline, CDR1 is MNHNY and CDR2 is SVGAGI (reference sequence). V lost 3 bases and J lost 7, with 6 bases in between. This CDR3 has 11 amino acids. DNA for the CDR3: TGTGCCAGCAGTTATGGTGGGACCCAGTACTTC. As protein: CASSYGGTQYF.

Only one count was recorded for this clone. J is TRBJ2-1 and V is TRBV5-4, with D tentatively TRBD1 or TRBD2 (6 bases each). The V gene's germline CDR1 is SGHNT and CDR2 YYREEE (reference sequence). The ends were cut back, 0 bases at V and 0 bases at J, with 16 bases in the middle. The CDR3 consists of 18 residues. CDR3: CASSLDGGGRHSYNEQFF. For the CDR3, the DNA is TGTGCCAGCAGCTTGGATGGAGGGGGGCGACACTCCTACAATGAGCAGTTCTTC. The variable domain in full, completed from reference TRBV5-4 and TRBJ2-1, reads ETGVTQSPTHLIKTRGQQVTLRCSSQSGHNTVSWYQQALGQGPQFIFQYYREEENGRGNFPPRFSGLQFPNYSSELNVNALELDDSALYLCASSLDGGGRHSYNEQFFGPGTRLTVL.

The J gene is TRBJ2-3, the V gene TRBV6-5; D is ambiguous. The germline gives CDR1 MNHEY, CDR2 SVGAGI. The CDR3 is 15 amino acids. Trimming pared 1 base from V and 2 bases from J, leaving 10 bases between. CDR3 DNA sequence: TGTGCCAGCAGTTACTTTCGGCCTGACACAGATACGCAGTATTTT. This codes for CASSYFRPDTDTQYF.

The chain recombines TRBV5-1 with TRBJ2-1; the match to TRBD2 covers 11 bases. This CDR3 region has 13 residues. The trim removed 7 bases at V and 9 bases at J, leaving 6 bases unmatched. Germline CDR1 reads SGHRS; CDR2 reads YFSETQ. CDR3 residues: CASEETSGGEQFF. The CDR3 DNA reads as TGCGCCAGCGAGGAAACTAGCGGGGGTGAGCAGTTCTTC.

The rearrangement joins TRBV4-1 to TRBJ2-3; D is possibly TRBD1 (5 bases). Germline V gives CDR1 MGHRA, CDR2 YSYEKL. Trimming shortened V by 4 bases and J by 3 bases, and 20 bases separated the two germline ends. CDR3 length: 17 amino acids. Written as DNA, the CDR3 is TGCGCCAGCAGCCCGAAGATCCTAGGGGAAGCAACAGATACGCAGTATTTT. Translated: CASSPKILGEATDTQYF.

The V call is TRBV27, the J call TRBJ1-2, with D tentatively TRBD1 (5 bases). CDR3 size: 14 residues. Germline lookup yields CDR1 MNHEY and CDR2 SMNVEV (reference sequence). Trimming removed 6 bases from V and 4 bases from J, with 15 bases in between. CDR3 bases: TGTGCCAGCAGCCCGGGGCCTCGTACCTATGGCTACACCTTC. Encoded protein: CASSPGPRTYGYTF.

V usage is TRBV5-1 and J usage is TRBJ1-2; D gene unclear. Between the trimmed V and J ends, which lost 0 bases and 8 bases, there was a span of 2 bases. The germline V gene has CDR1 SGHRS and CDR2 YFSETQ. This CDR3 contains 10 residues. CDR3 sequence reads: CASSLGGYTF. CDR3 DNA sequence: TGCGCCAGCAGCTTGGGCGGCTACACCTTC. Full variable domain (outside the CDR3, taken from reference TRBV5-1 and TRBJ1-2): KAGVTQTPRYLIKTRGQQVTLSCSPISGHRSVSWYQQTPGQGLQFLFEYFSETQRNKGNFPGRFSGRQFSNSRSEMNVSTLELGDSALYLCASSLGGYTFGSGTRLTVV.

The genes are TRBV23-1 and TRBJ1-1; D may be TRBD1 (6 bases). TRBV23-1 qualifies as an ORF whose function is uncertain. Trimming took 3 bases from V and 1 from J, leaving 18 bases between them. CDR3 length: 17 amino acids. CDR3 region: CASSHKPPGQKNTEAFF. The CDR3 region has the DNA TGCGCCAGCAGTCACAAGCCACCCGGACAGAAGAACACTGAAGCTTTCTTT.

This clone came up a few times. The chain employs TRBV7-9 and TRBJ2-7; D remains unclear. The CDR3 consists of 14 residues. The V gene lost 0 bases and the J gene lost 2 bases, with 8 bases spanning the gap. Germline CDR1 and CDR2: SEHNR and FQNEAQ (reference sequence). CDR3 residues: CASSLAGSPYEQYF. The CDR3 DNA follows: TGTGCCAGCAGCTTAGCGGGCAGTCCCTACGAGCAGTACTTC.

V and J are TRBV27 and TRBJ2-1, with D unclear. Germline V gives CDR1 MNHEY, CDR2 SMNVEV (reference sequence). Trimming stripped 5 bases from V and 5 bases from J, with 10 bases between. This CDR3 region has 13 residues. The chain's CDR3 is CASSNGWHNEQFF. CDR3 sequence (DNA): TGTGCCAGCAGTAACGGGTGGCACAATGAGCAGTTCTTC.

This clone was observed a handful of times. The rearrangement uses TRBV19 and TRBJ2-2; the match to TRBD2 covers 7 bases. In germline, CDR1 is LNHDA, CDR2 SQIVND (reference sequence). V was clipped by 3 bases and J by 7 bases; unmatched bases: 8. The CDR3 totals 15 residues. The CDR3 sequence: CASSITLAVIGELFF. Here the CDR3 DNA reads TGTGCCAGTAGTATCACGCTAGCGGTAATCGGGGAGCTGTTTTTT.

Here the CDR3 reads CASSPSGAPYEQYF. CDR3 in DNA: TGTGCCAGCAGCCCCAGCGGGGCGCCCTACGAGCAGTACTTC. The chain combines TRBV27 with TRBJ2-7; 7 bases line up with TRBD2. Per the germline V gene, CDR1 is MNHEY and CDR2 is SMNVEV (reference sequence). Trimming took 6 bases from V and 2 from J; bases not matched to a gene: 7. The CDR3 runs to 14 residues.

This chain connects TRBV5-1 to TRBJ2-1; maybe TRBD1 (5 bases). V was clipped by 0 bases and J by 6 bases, with 13 bases between them. Germline V gene data show CDR1 as SGHRS and CDR2 as YFSETQ. The CDR3 is 15 amino acids. In DNA form, the CDR3 reads TGCGCCAGCAGCTTGGTCCAGGGTCTTCGCAATGAGCAGTTCTTC. Encoded protein: CASSLVQGLRNEQFF.

V is TRBV7-3 and J is TRBJ1-1; TRBD1 agrees at 10 bases. V dropped 5 bases and J dropped 8; count of bases not matched to a gene: 8. Germline CDR1 is SGHTA and CDR2 is FQGTGA. This CDR3 contains 14 residues. The chain's CDR3 is CASSQTGTGDEAFF. The CDR3 nucleotides read TGTGCCAGCAGCCAGACCGGGACAGGGGACGAAGCTTTCTTT.

Worth noting for this clone: One junction end disagrees with the germline gene, perhaps due to a read error. The J gene is TRBJ2-2, the V gene TRBV29-1, with 7 bases aligning to TRBD1. Per germline, CDR1 SQVTM and CDR2 ANQGSEA. The CDR3 loop spans 13 amino acids. DNA for the CDR3: TGCAGCGTAGAAGACAGGGCCACCGGGGAGCTGTTTTTT. It yields the protein CSVEDRATGELFF.

The V gene is TRBV7-9, the J gene TRBJ2-1; 9 bases map to TRBD2. Germline CDR1 reads SEHNR; CDR2 reads FQNEAQ (reference sequence). The CDR3 is 17 residues long. J lost 6 bases, V lost 4 bases, and 13 bases had no gene match. The CDR3 DNA is TGTGCCAGCAGCTCCGTCATAGCGGGGGCCATCTCCAATGAGCAGTTCTTC. Translating gives CASSSVIAGAISNEQFF.

The table lists this clone with a count of one. The chain uses TRBV6-5 and TRBJ2-7; 13 bases match TRBD2. CDR3 length: 16 residues. The trim removed 2 bases at V and 2 bases at J, leaving 3 bases unmatched. CDR1 MNHEY and CDR2 SVGAGI come from the germline V gene. The CDR3 loop is CASSYTTSGGAYEQYF. Written as DNA, the CDR3 is TGTGCCAGCAGTTACACAACTAGCGGGGGGGCCTACGAGCAGTACTTC.

V is TRBV11-2 and J is TRBJ1-1; D unclear. The V gene's germline CDR1 is SGHAT and CDR2 FQNNGV. The CDR3 length is 13 residues. Trimming removed 3 bases at V and 4 bases at J, with 9 bases between. DNA for the CDR3: TGTGCCAGCAGCTTTAAGGGTATCACTGAAGCTTTCTTT. It is translated as CASSFKGITEAFF.

This clone came up a few times. J is TRBJ2-3 and V is TRBV6-5, with D perhaps matching TRBD2 (6 bases). V was shortened by 0 bases and J by 1 base, with 11 bases between the two germline ends. The CDR3 is 16 amino acids. Germline V lookup: CDR1 MNHEY, CDR2 SVGAGI. The CDR3 region has the DNA TGTGCCAGCAGTTACTCGCCAGGGACTGGCACAGATACGCAGTATTTT. Protein sequence: CASSYSPGTGTDTQYF.

This chain links TRBV6-6 with TRBJ2-2, with D maybe TRBD1 (5 bases). Germline values: CDR1 MNHNY, CDR2 SVGAGI (reference sequence). CDR3 length equals 10 residues. Trimming cost V 11 bases and J 7 bases, with 8 bases left between them. The CDR3 nucleotides read TGTGCCGCAGGGAACGGGGAGCTGTTTTTT. This sequence encodes CAAGNGELFF.

This chain uses TRBV11-2 with TRBJ2-7; 7 bases agree with TRBD1. The CDR3 contains 15 residues. J gave up 5 bases and V 5 bases, and 12 bases lay outside the gene matches. Germline V gene lookup returns CDR1 SGHAT and CDR2 FQNNGV. CDR3 in DNA: TGTGCCAGCAGCCCAGTTGGTACAGGGGAGCACGAGCAGTACTTC. Amino acids: CASSPVGTGEHEQYF.

The chain has TRBV2 and TRBJ2-5; perhaps TRBD2 as D (5 bases). This CDR3 is built from 11 residues. Trimming left V 6 bases short and J 7 bases short, with 9 bases between. Germline V gives CDR1 SNHLY, CDR2 FYNNEI. The DNA of the CDR3 is TGTGCCAGCAGACTCGGAGGGACCCAGTACTTC. Translated: CASRLGGTQYF.

This clone was counted a few times. This chain links TRBV6-6 with TRBJ1-1; D gene ambiguous. The CDR3 loop spans 12 amino acids. V lost 5 bases, J lost 4 bases, and 8 bases lay in between. CDR1 MNHNY and CDR2 SVGAGI come from the germline V gene (reference sequence). This CDR3 is CASSPGITEAFF. Written as DNA, the CDR3 is TGTGCCAGCAGTCCCGGGATCACTGAAGCTTTCTTT.

V usage is TRBV6-6 and J usage is TRBJ1-2; D gene unclear. The CDR3 is made up of 13 amino acids. Trimming shortened V by 6 bases and J by 7 bases, and 15 bases separated the two germline ends. CDR1 is MNHNY, CDR2 SVGAGI, per germline (reference sequence). The CDR3 is CASSPDGRAGYTF. CDR3 in DNA: TGTGCCAGCAGCCCCGACGGACGGGCTGGCTACACCTTC.

This clone appeared a few times. CDR3 loop: CASSLTGANTGELFF. The CDR3 DNA reads TGTGCCAGCAGCCTGACTGGAGCGAACACCGGGGAGCTGTTTTTT. V is TRBV5-8 and J is TRBJ2-2; no definite D call. The CDR3 is 15 amino acids. V shed 4 bases and J shed 0 bases, with 10 bases lying between them. The germline gives CDR1 SGHTS, CDR2 YDEGEE.

This chain links TRBV9 with TRBJ2-1; D is perhaps TRBD1 (5 bases). Germline values: CDR1 SGDLS, CDR2 YYNGEE. The CDR3 spans 16 residues. Trimming removed 1 base at V and 1 base at J, with 12 bases between. CDR3 sequence: CASSVQGAVSYNEQFF. In DNA, the CDR3 is TGTGCCAGCAGCGTACAAGGGGCCGTTTCCTACAATGAGCAGTTCTTC. Variable domain in full (rest from reference TRBV9 and TRBJ2-1): DSGVTQTPKHLITATGQRVTLRCSPRSGDLSVYWYQQSLDQGLQFLIQYYNGEERAKGNILERFSAQQFPDLHSELNLSSLELGDSALYFCASSVQGAVSYNEQFFGPGTRLTVL.